This T cell receptor (beta chain) was captured in a study of technical replicates of blood from several donors. The method was immunoSEQ multiplex PCR; TCRdb's version includes in-frame clones alone and lacks a portion of them. The sample includes about 70,000 clones, over 85% of them seen just once. Trimming cost V 5 bases and J 5 bases; bases outside gene matches: 6. The germline gives CDR1 SEHNR, CDR2 FQNEAQ (reference sequence). This CDR3 has 14 residues. Specimen: T cells isolated from PBMCs. This receptor was taken from a human donor in good health. V gene TRBV7-9 combines with J gene TRBJ1-1; TRBD1 matches 9 bases. CDR3 region: CASSEQGAATEAFF. CDR3 nucleotides: TGTGCCAGCAGCGAACAGGGGGCTGCGACTGAAGCTTTCTTT. Supplemented by reference TRBV7-9 and TRBJ1-1, the full variable domain reads DTGVSQNPRHKITKRGQNVTFRCDPISEHNRLYWYRQTLGQGPEFLTYFQNEAQLEKSRLLSDRFSAERPKGSFSTLEIQRTEQGDSAMYLCASSEQGAATEAFFGQGTRLTVV.